This is a list of T cell receptor beta chains from one sample in a study of CD8 T cells in ankylosing spondylitis. TCRdb called the 5' RACE reads again in MiXCR, with one record for every CDR3 protein. The sample lists roughly 700,000 distinct CDR3 sequences; over 15% were seen once. Sequenced input: blood, either unsorted or a sorted T cell fraction (not recorded which). Every receptor here comes from a male donor with ankylosing spondylitis. Both conserved end residues are part of each CDR3. D genes are given only for firm matches. For some rows the clone size is stated as once, few or many, or as a class when expanded; others skip it.

J | length | V | D | size | DNA | CDR3
TRBJ2-7 | 16 | TRBV4-3 | . | . | TGCGCCAGCAGCCAAGGCTTCAGTGTAAGCTCCTACGAGCAGTACTTC | CASSQGFSVSSYEQYF
TRBJ1-1 | 14 | TRBV3-1 | . | few | TGTGCCAGTACCCTGACCGGTTGGAGCACTGAAGCTTTCTTT | CASTLTGWSTEAFF
TRBJ1-2 | 14 | TRBV12-3/TRBV12-4 | TRBD1 | . | TGTGCCAGCAGTTTAGTCCGGACAGGGGGCCGGTACACCTTC | CASSLVRTGGRYTF
TRBJ2-5 | 17 | TRBV7-9 | TRBD1 | few | TGTGCCAGCAGCTTATACGACAGGGAGATAAGGAGAGAGACCCAGTACTTC | CASSLYDREIRRETQYF
TRBJ2-7 | 15 | TRBV25-1 | . | . | TGTGCCAGCAGTGAATGGTCAGGGGAGTCGGACGAGCAGTACTTC | CASSEWSGESDEQYF
TRBJ2-7 | 15 | TRBV6-2/TRBV6-3 | . | few | TGTGCCAGCAGTGACCGGATGCGAGCCTCCTACGAGCAGTACTTC | CASSDRMRASYEQYF
TRBJ2-5 | 15 | TRBV12-3/TRBV12-4 | . | many | TGTGCCAGCAGTCTTAGCCTCACATTACAAGAGACCCAGTACTTC | CASSLSLTLQETQYF
TRBJ1-2 | 17 | TRBV6-1 | TRBD1 | . | TGTGCCAGCAAGAGAAGGCCGGGACAGGGGAGGTTGGCTGGCTACACCTTC | CASKRRPGQGRLAGYTF
TRBJ2-1 | 19 | TRBV12-3/TRBV12-4 | . | few | TGTGCCAGCAGCCGAGGGCGCAGGGGTTTACTTTACGGGTACAATGAGCAGTTCTTC | CASSRGRRGLLYGYNEQFF
TRBJ2-2 | 15 | TRBV28 | . | few | TGTGCCAGCAGTTTACGAACGCCGAACACCGGGGAGCTGTTTTTT | CASSLRTPNTGELFF
TRBJ1-1 | 10 | TRBV29-1 | . | many | TGCAGCGCAGAAAACACTGAAGCTTTCTTT | CSAENTEAFF
TRBJ2-1 | 13 | TRBV6-4 | . | many | TGTGCCAGCAGTGACGAGTTCCACAATGAGCAGTTCTTC | CASSDEFHNEQFF
TRBJ2-3 | 14 | TRBV9 | TRBD2 | few | TGTGCCAGCAGCGTAGCGGGGAGGGGAGATACGCAGTATTTT | CASSVAGRGDTQYF
TRBJ1-1 | 14 | TRBV12-3/TRBV12-4 | . | few | TGTGCCAGCAGAACACGGGGGCCGAACACTGAAGCTTTCTTT | CASRTRGPNTEAFF